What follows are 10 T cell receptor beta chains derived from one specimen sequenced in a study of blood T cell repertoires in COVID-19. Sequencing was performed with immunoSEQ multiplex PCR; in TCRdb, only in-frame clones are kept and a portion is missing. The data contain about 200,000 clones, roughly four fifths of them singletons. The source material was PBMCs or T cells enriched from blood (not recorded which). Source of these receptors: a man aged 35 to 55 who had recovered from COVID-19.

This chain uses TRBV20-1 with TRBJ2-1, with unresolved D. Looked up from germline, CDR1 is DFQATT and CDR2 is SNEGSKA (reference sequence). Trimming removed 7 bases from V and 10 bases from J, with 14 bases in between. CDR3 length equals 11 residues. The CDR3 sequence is CSVQPRGEQFF. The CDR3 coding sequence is TGCAGTGTTCAGCCCAGAGGCGAGCAGTTCTTC.

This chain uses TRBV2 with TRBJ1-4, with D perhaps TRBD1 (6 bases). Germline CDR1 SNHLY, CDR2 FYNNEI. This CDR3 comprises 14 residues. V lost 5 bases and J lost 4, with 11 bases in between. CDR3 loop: CASSIWTDNEKLFF. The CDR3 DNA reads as TGTGCCAGCAGTATTTGGACAGATAATGAAAAACTGTTTTTT.

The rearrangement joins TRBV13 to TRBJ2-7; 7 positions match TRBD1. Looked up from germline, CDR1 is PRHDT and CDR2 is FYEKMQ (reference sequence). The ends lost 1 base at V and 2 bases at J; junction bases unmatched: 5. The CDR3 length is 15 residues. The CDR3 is CASSLAGGYPYEQYF. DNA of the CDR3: TGTGCCAGCAGCTTAGCAGGGGGTTATCCCTACGAGCAGTACTTC. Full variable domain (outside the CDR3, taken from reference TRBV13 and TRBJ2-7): AAGVIQSPRHLIKEKRETATLKCYPIPRHDTVYWYQQGPGQDPQFLISFYEKMQSDKGSIPDRFSAQQFSDYHSELNMSSLELGDSALYFCASSLAGGYPYEQYFGPGTRLTVT.

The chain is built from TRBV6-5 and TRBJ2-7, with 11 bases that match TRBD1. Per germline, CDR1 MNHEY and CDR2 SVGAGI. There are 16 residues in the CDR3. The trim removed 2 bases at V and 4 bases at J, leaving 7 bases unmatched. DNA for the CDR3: TGTGCCAGCAGTTACCATGGGACAGGGGGGCGATACGAGCAGTACTTC. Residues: CASSYHGTGGRYEQYF.

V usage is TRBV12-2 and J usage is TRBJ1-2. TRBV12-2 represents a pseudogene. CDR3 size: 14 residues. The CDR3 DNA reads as TGTGCAAGTCGCTTGACCCGCATGGGGGGGGGCTACACCTTC. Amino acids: CASRLTRMGGGYTF.

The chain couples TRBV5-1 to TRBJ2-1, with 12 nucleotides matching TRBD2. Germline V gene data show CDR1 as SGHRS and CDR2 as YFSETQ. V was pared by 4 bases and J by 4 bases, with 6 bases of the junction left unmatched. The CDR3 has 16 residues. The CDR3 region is CASSIASGRAYNEQFF. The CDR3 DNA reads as TGCGCCAGCAGCATAGCTAGCGGGAGGGCGTACAATGAGCAGTTCTTC.

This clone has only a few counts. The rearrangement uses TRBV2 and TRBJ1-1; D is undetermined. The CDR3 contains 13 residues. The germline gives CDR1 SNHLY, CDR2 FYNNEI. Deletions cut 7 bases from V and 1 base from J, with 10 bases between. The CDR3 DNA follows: TGTGCCAGCAAACATGAATCGAACACTGAAGCTTTCTTT. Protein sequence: CASKHESNTEAFF.

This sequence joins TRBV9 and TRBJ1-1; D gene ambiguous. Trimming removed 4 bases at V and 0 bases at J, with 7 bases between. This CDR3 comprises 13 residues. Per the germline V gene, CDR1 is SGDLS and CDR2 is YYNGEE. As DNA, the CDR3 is TGTGCCAGCAGCCTGACACTGAACACTGAAGCTTTCTTT. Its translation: CASSLTLNTEAFF.

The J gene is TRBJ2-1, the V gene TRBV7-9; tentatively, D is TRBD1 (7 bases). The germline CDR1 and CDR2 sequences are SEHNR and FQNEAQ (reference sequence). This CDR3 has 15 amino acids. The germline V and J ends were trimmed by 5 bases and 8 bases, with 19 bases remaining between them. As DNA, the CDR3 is TGTGCCAGCAGCAAGACGACAGGGACTGGCGATGAGCAGTTCTTC. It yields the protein CASSKTTGTGDEQFF.

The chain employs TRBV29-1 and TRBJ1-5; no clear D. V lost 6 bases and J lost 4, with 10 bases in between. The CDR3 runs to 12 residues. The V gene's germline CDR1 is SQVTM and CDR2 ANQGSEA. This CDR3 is CSVRVANQPQHF. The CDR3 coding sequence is TGCAGCGTGAGGGTGGCTAATCAGCCCCAGCATTTT.